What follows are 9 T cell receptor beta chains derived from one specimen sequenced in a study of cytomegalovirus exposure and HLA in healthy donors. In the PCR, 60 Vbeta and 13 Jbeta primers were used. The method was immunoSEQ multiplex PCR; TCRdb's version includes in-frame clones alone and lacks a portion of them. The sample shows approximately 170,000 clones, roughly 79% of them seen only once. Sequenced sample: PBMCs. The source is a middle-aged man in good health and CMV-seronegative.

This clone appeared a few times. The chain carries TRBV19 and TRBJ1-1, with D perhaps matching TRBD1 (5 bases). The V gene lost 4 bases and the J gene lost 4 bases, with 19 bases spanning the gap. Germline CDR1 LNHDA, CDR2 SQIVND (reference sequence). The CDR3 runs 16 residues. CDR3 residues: CASSRPRQGVRTEAFF. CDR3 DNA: TGTGCCAGTAGTAGGCCCCGGCAGGGTGTGCGCACTGAAGCTTTCTTT.

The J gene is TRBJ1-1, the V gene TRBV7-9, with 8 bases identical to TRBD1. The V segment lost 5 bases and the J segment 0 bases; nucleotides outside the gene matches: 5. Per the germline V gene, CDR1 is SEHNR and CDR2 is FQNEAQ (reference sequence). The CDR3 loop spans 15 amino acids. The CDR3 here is CASSPGQGMNTEAFF. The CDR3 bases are TGTGCCAGCAGCCCAGGACAGGGCATGAACACTGAAGCTTTCTTT.

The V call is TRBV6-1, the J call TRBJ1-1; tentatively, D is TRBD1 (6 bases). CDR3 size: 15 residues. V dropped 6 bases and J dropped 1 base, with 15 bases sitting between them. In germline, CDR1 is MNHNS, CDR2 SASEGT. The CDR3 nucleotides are TGTGCCAGCAGGGTGACAGGCACTAAGAACACTGAAGCTTTCTTT. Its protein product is CASRVTGTKNTEAFF.

CDR3 nucleotide sequence: TGCGCCAGCAGCCAAGGACTCCTAGCGGGAGGGCCTAAGGCCCTTTATACGCAGTATTTT. Translation: CASSQGLLAGGPKALYTQYF. V is TRBV4-1 and J is TRBJ2-3; TRBD2 aligns across 12 bases. The CDR3 is made up of 20 amino acids. Trimming cost V 1 base and J 7 bases; bases outside gene matches: 18. Germline loops: CDR1 MGHRA, CDR2 YSYEKL.

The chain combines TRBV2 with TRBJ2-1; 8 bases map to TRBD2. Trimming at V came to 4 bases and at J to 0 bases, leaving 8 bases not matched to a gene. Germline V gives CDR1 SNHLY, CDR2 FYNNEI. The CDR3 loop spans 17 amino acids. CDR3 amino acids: CASSVRAGASSYNEQFF. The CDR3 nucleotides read TGTGCCAGCAGTGTAAGAGCGGGGGCCAGCTCCTACAATGAGCAGTTCTTC.

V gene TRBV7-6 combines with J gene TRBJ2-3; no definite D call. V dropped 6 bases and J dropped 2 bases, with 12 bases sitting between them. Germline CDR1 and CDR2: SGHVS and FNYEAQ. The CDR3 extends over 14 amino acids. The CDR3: CASSTEYSTDTQYF. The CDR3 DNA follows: TGTGCCAGCAGTACGGAGTACTCCACAGATACGCAGTATTTT.

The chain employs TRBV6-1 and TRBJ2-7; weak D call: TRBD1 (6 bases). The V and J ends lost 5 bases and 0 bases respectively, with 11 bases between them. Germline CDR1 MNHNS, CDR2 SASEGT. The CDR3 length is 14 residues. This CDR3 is CASSTRDISYEQYF. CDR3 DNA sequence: TGTGCCAGCAGTACCCGGGACATCTCCTACGAGCAGTACTTC.

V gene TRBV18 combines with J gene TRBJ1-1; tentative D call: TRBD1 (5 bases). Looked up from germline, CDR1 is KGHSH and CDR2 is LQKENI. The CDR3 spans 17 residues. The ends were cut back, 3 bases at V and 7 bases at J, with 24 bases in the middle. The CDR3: CASSPSRRGVSGYEAFF. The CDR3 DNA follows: TGTGCCAGCTCACCCTCAAGGAGGGGAGTGAGTGGATATGAAGCTTTCTTT.

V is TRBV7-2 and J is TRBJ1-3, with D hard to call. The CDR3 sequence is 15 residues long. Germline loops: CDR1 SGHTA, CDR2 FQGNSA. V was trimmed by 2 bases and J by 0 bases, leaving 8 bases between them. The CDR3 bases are TGTGCCAGCAGCTTACGGAGCAGCTCTGGAAACACCATATATTTT. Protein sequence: CASSLRSSSGNTIYF.